A selection of T cell receptor beta chains follows, all from one sample in a study of blood T cell repertoires in COVID-19. The repertoire was sequenced with immunoSEQ multiplex PCR; TCRdb's copy has only in-frame clones and lacks some. The sample has 120,000 or so clones, roughly 72% seen once. The sample taken for sequencing was peripheral blood. The receptors shown here come from a man between 60 and 75 years old with acute or convalescent COVID-19. The CDR3 runs from the conserved cysteine through the conserved F or W. D genes are given only for firm matches. A row's size may be missing; if present it is once, few, many or a size class.

size	V	D	length	J	CDR3	DNA
once	TRBV4-1	.	14	TRBJ1-1	CASSQKGYLTEAFF	TGCGCCAGCAGCCAAAAGGGGTACTTGACTGAAGCTTTCTTT
few	TRBV12-3/TRBV12-4	TRBD1	13	TRBJ1-2	CASTGTGAGGYTF	TGTGCCAGCACCGGGACAGGGGCCGGTGGCTACACCTTC
.	TRBV10-1	.	12	TRBJ1-2	CASSGPGGRYTF	TGCGCCAGCAGTGGCCCCGGGGGACGCTACACCTTC
.	TRBV29-1	.	14	TRBJ1-5	CSTWTGSPNQPQHF	TGCAGCACCTGGACGGGGTCTCCTAATCAGCCCCAGCATTTT
.	TRBV6-1	TRBD1	15	TRBJ1-2	CASSEYTGGAGGYTF	TGTGCCAGCAGTGAATACACAGGGGGCGCGGGAGGCTACACCTTC
.	TRBV27	TRBD1	18	TRBJ2-7	CASSKLPGQGAIGYEQYF	TGTGCCAGCAGCAAACTCCCGGGACAGGGGGCGATAGGATACGAGCAGTACTTC
.	TRBV18	.	15	TRBJ2-5	CASSPGTSPQETQYF	TGTGCCAGCTCACCCGGGACAAGCCCCCAAGAGACCCAGTACTTC
.	TRBV27	TRBD1	14	TRBJ2-7	CASRGTGGSYEQYF	TGTGCCAGCAGGGGGACAGGGGGAAGCTACGAGCAGTACTTC
few	TRBV9	TRBD2	15	TRBJ2-1	CASSVIAGGYNEQFF	TGTGCCAGCAGCGTAATAGCGGGAGGCTACAATGAGCAGTTCTTC
.	TRBV10-1	.	14	TRBJ2-2	CASTEGGSTGELFF	TGCGCCAGCACTGAAGGAGGTTCAACCGGGGAGCTGTTTTTT
few	TRBV13	TRBD2	21	TRBJ2-4	CASSPLKSSGSGGGAKNIQYF	TGTGCCAGCAGCCCGCTCAAATCTAGCGGGAGTGGGGGTGGAGCCAAAAACATTCAGTACTTC
.	TRBV2	TRBD1	13	TRBJ2-5	CASSGQGKETQYF	TGTGCCAGCAGTGGACAGGGAAAAGAGACCCAGTACTTC
.	TRBV6-1	TRBD1	14	TRBJ1-2	CASSDDRGSYGYTF	TGTGCCAGCAGTGACGACAGGGGATCCTATGGCTACACCTTC
.	TRBV5-1	.	14	TRBJ1-2	CASSLPGEGYGYTF	TGCGCCAGCAGCCTCCCCGGGGAGGGCTATGGCTACACCTTC
.	TRBV6-5	TRBD1	13	TRBJ2-3	CASSGQGTDTQYF	TGTGCCAGCTCCGGACAGGGCACAGATACGCAGTATTTT
few	TRBV3-1/TRBV3-2	TRBD2	14	TRBJ2-5	CASSQTSVSETQYF	TGTGCCAGCAGTCAAACTAGCGTGTCAGAGACCCAGTACTTC
.	TRBV4-1	TRBD1	15	TRBJ1-5	CASSLTTGLGQPQHF	TGCGCCAGCAGCCTAACGACAGGGCTGGGTCAGCCCCAGCATTTT
.	TRBV5-1	TRBD1	17	TRBJ1-2	CASSLSSGQGDNYGYTF	TGCGCCAGCAGCCTATCTTCCGGACAGGGGGATAACTATGGCTACACCTTC
.	TRBV24-1	.	14	TRBJ2-3	CATSVSLGTDTQYF	TGTGCCACCAGTGTGAGTTTGGGCACAGATACGCAGTATTTT
.	TRBV3-1/TRBV3-2	.	12	TRBJ1-1	CASFGANTEAFF	TGTGCCAGCTTTGGGGCGAACACTGAAGCTTTCTTT
.	TRBV5-6	TRBD1	15	TRBJ1-5	CASSPRDRRNQPQHF	TGTGCCAGCAGCCCAAGGGACAGGCGCAATCAGCCCCAGCATTTT
once	TRBV6-5	TRBD2	15	TRBJ2-4	CASRPPRGNKNIQYF	TGTGCCAGCAGGCCACCGCGGGGGAACAAAAACATTCAGTACTTC
.	TRBV4-1	.	16	TRBJ1-4	CASSQTHGGGDEKLFF	TGCGCCAGCAGCCAAACCCACGGGGGGGGCGATGAAAAACTGTTTTTT
.	TRBV11-2	.	15	TRBJ1-2	CASSLDMARIYGYTF	TGTGCCAGCAGCTTAGATATGGCCAGAATCTATGGCTACACCTTC
.	TRBV25-1	TRBD1	13	TRBJ1-6	CASRQGLGSPLHF	TGTGCCAGCCGACAGGGTTTAGGTTCACCCCTCCACTTT
.	TRBV27	.	16	TRBJ2-4	CASPINEKSAKNIQYF	TGTGCCAGCCCCATAAACGAGAAATCAGCCAAAAACATTCAGTACTTC
.	TRBV24-1	TRBD1	15	TRBJ1-1	CATSATGQGTTEAFF	TGTGCCACCAGTGCCACCGGACAGGGCACCACTGAAGCTTTCTTT
.	TRBV7-6	.	14	TRBJ2-3	CASSLGALTGTQYF	TGTGCCAGCAGCTTAGGGGCTTTGACGGGGACGCAGTATTTT
.	TRBV3-1/TRBV3-2	.	15	TRBJ2-3	CASRHHGQPSDTQYF	TGTGCCAGCAGACATCACGGACAGCCGTCAGATACGCAGTATTTT
once	TRBV30	.	14	TRBJ1-5	CAWSKGQYNQPQHF	TGTGCCTGGAGTAAAGGACAGTACAATCAGCCCCAGCATTTT
many	TRBV27	.	14	TRBJ2-7	CASSLRRGGVEQYF	TGTGCCAGCAGTTTGAGGCGAGGAGGCGTCGAGCAGTACTTC
.	TRBV5-1	.	15	TRBJ1-2	CASSFSGGESYGYTF	TGCGCCAGCAGCTTTAGCGGGGGTGAGAGCTATGGCTACACCTTC
.	TRBV14	TRBD2	16	TRBJ2-1	CASSQVGLAGRNEQFF	TGTGCCAGCAGCCAAGTCGGACTAGCGGGGAGGAATGAGCAGTTCTTC
.	TRBV5-8	.	14	TRBJ1-2	CASSLVGGDYGYTF	TGTGCCAGCAGCTTGGTGGGGGGGGACTATGGCTACACCTTC
.	TRBV6-5	.	14	TRBJ1-4	CASSRLPEGEKLFF	TGTGCCAGCAGCCGTCTGCCAGAGGGTGAAAAACTGTTTTTT
.	TRBV19	.	13	TRBJ1-1	CASSIGGDTEAFF	TGTGCCAGTAGCATCGGCGGGGACACTGAAGCTTTCTTT
once	TRBV28	TRBD2	15	TRBJ2-3	CASSLAGGRSDTQYF	TGTGCCAGCAGTTTAGCGGGGGGGCGCTCAGATACGCAGTATTTT
.	TRBV14	TRBD2	14	TRBJ2-7	CASSRGGNSYEQYF	TGTGCCAGCAGCCGGGGGGGAAACTCCTACGAGCAGTACTTC
once	TRBV19	TRBD2	15	TRBJ2-7	CASSPTSGSSYEQYF	TGTGCCAGTAGCCCGACTAGCGGGAGCTCCTACGAGCAGTACTTC
once	TRBV2	.	13	TRBJ1-6	CASSDQDNSPLHF	TGTGCCAGCAGTGATCAGGATAATTCACCCCTCCACTTT
.	TRBV7-2	.	17	TRBJ2-1	CASSLAPMAGNSNEQFF	TGTGCCAGCAGCTTAGCCCCCATGGCGGGAAATAGCAATGAGCAGTTCTTC
.	TRBV11-2	.	18	TRBJ2-3	CASSLNLGLAPYTDTQYF	TGTGCCAGCAGCTTAAACCTAGGCCTAGCCCCATACACAGATACGCAGTATTTT
.	TRBV27	TRBD1	15	TRBJ2-3	CASSRDRAKTDTQYF	TGTGCCAGCAGCAGGGACAGGGCAAAGACAGATACGCAGTATTTT
.	TRBV5-6	.	15	TRBJ1-1	CASSLWAAPKAEAFF	TGTGCCAGCAGCTTGTGGGCAGCACCTAAGGCTGAAGCTTTCTTT